A single sample is the source of the 19 T cell receptor beta chains below, sequenced in a study of T-cell memory formation after mild COVID-19 (dated by TCRdb to the early 2020s). To prepare the library, 5' RACE was applied. Sequencing relied on an Illumina NovaSeq 6000. The raw public reads went through TCRdb reprocessing: fastp at Q25, MiXCR clone calling, in-frame beta chains kept. Rows with one shared CDR3 protein collapse into an entry with the most common genes and DNA. For this sample there are some 110,000 distinct CDR3 sequences; around an eighth appear just once. Of the sample, around 30% is held by the ten largest clones. Sample: PBMCs or a T cell subset sorted from them (not recorded which). Receptor source: an adult woman who had mild COVID-19 (a few samples of this study predate the infection). The sample titles of this study are shuffled in the database, so cell type and time point are left out; the donor was told from shared clones.

This sequence joins TRBV9 and TRBJ2-5, with D tentatively TRBD1 (6 bases). Germline V gene sequence: CDR1 SGDLS, CDR2 YYNGEE. This CDR3 spans 15 amino acids. V lost 4 bases to trimming and J lost 5 bases, with 18 bases between them. Here the CDR3 DNA reads TGTGCCAGCAGCATCGGGACATCCCTTGGCGAGACCCAGTACTTC. This gives the protein CASSIGTSLGETQYF.

In its sample, this clonotype was seen a few times. V usage is TRBV30 and J usage is TRBJ2-1; TRBD1 aligns across 9 bases. The CDR3 covers 14 residues. V was pared by 1 base and J by 4 bases, with 2 bases of the junction left unmatched. Germline CDR1 reads GTSNPN; CDR2 reads SVGIG (reference sequence). The CDR3: CAWSGGTGYNEQFF. The CDR3 coding sequence is TGTGCCTGGAGTGGGGGGACAGGGTACAATGAGCAGTTCTTC.

The sample holds many counts of this clonotype. V and J are TRBV20-1 and TRBJ2-1; D possibly corresponds to TRBD2 (6 bases). Germline V gene lookup returns CDR1 DFQATT and CDR2 SNEGSKA (reference sequence). V lost 6 bases to trimming and J lost 6 bases, with 21 bases between them. The CDR3 length is 15 residues. In DNA form, the CDR3 reads TGCAGTGCCCCCAGACTAGGCCAGGATTTCAATGAGCAGTTCTTC. Protein product: CSAPRLGQDFNEQFF.

This clonotype was picked up many times. The chain couples TRBV20-1 to TRBJ2-7; 8 nucleotides align to TRBD1. Germline CDR1 reads DFQATT; CDR2 reads SNEGSKA (reference sequence). Trimming at V came to 1 base and at J to 4 bases, leaving 6 bases not matched to a gene. The CDR3 extends over 14 amino acids. CDR3 sequence reads: CSARVPDRGYEQYF. DNA for the CDR3: TGCAGTGCTAGAGTGCCCGACAGGGGATACGAGCAGTACTTC.

The chain uses TRBV29-1 and TRBJ2-7; 11 positions match TRBD2. Germline CDR1 SQVTM, CDR2 ANQGSEA. The CDR3 spans 14 residues. V was pared by 2 bases and J by 3 bases, with 3 bases of the junction left unmatched. CDR3 residues: CSVETSGGSYEQYF. CDR3 bases: TGCAGCGTTGAAACTAGCGGGGGCAGCTACGAGCAGTACTTC.

The chain carries TRBV6-2 or TRBV6-3 and TRBJ1-1, with D uncertain. This CDR3 spans 14 amino acids. Deletions cut 2 bases from V and 0 bases from J, with 7 bases between. Per germline, CDR1 MNHEY and CDR2 SVGEGT. The CDR3 coding sequence is TGTGCCAGCAGTTACAGGGCCCTGAACACTGAAGCTTTCTTT. Translating gives CASSYRALNTEAFF.

This chain uses TRBV3-1 with TRBJ2-4; no clear D gene. Germline V gene data show CDR1 as LGHDT and CDR2 as YNNKEL (reference sequence). The V end lost 0 bases, the J end lost 6 bases, and 15 bases lay between the germline ends. CDR3 length equals 16 residues. The CDR3 sequence is CASSQDQSPGPNIQYF. CDR3 bases: TGTGCCAGCAGCCAAGACCAATCCCCCGGGCCAAACATTCAGTACTTC.

The sample holds a few counts of this clonotype. CDR3 nucleotide sequence: TGTGCCAGTAAGATGGCAACTAATGAAAAACTGTTTTTT. Its protein product is CASKMATNEKLFF. This chain uses TRBV11-2 with TRBJ1-4; the D is unclear. Germline V gene sequence: CDR1 SGHAT, CDR2 FQNNGV. This CDR3 contains 13 residues. The germline V and J ends were trimmed by 9 bases and 0 bases, with 8 bases remaining between them.

The chain links TRBV5-1 to TRBJ2-1; the match to TRBD2 covers 13 bases. The V gene's germline CDR1 is SGHRS and CDR2 YFSETQ. The CDR3 sequence is 16 residues long. Germline trimming cut 5 bases from V and 8 bases from J; bases unmatched to any gene: 10. The CDR3 is CASRGTSGTPPDEQFF. In DNA form, the CDR3 reads TGCGCCAGCAGAGGGACTAGCGGGACCCCGCCGGATGAGCAGTTCTTC.

The sample holds a few counts of this clonotype. The chain carries TRBV6-5 and TRBJ2-1; D is possibly TRBD2 (5 bases). CDR1 and CDR2 from the germline V gene are MNHEY and SVGAGI. V lost 4 bases, J lost 1 base, and 8 bases lay in between. CDR3 size: 14 residues. This CDR3 is CASSLTTSYNEQFF. CDR3 nucleotide sequence: TGTGCCAGCAGTTTGACTACGTCCTACAATGAGCAGTTCTTC.

CDR3 sequence (DNA): TGCGCCAGCAGCCCCGGGACAGCGTACTCCTACGAGCAGTACTTC. This sequence encodes CASSPGTAYSYEQYF. V usage is TRBV5-1 and J usage is TRBJ2-7; 7 bases are a match to TRBD1. The CDR3 loop spans 15 amino acids. Germline trimming cut 4 bases from V and 0 bases from J; bases unmatched to any gene: 7. Germline V gene sequence: CDR1 SGHRS, CDR2 YFSETQ.

This clonotype was counted only a few times. The rearrangement links TRBV7-2 to TRBJ1-2; no clear D. Germline lookup yields CDR1 SGHTA and CDR2 FQGNSA. Deletions cut 1 base from V and 0 bases from J, with 9 bases between. This CDR3 spans 15 amino acids. CDR3 in amino acids: CASSLEQAANYGYTF. The CDR3 nucleotides read TGTGCCAGCAGCTTAGAGCAGGCAGCTAACTATGGCTACACCTTC. Full variable domain (remainder filled in from reference TRBV7-2 and TRBJ1-2): GAGVSQSPSNKVTEKGKDVELRCDPISGHTALYWYRQSLGQGLEFLIYFQGNSAPDKSGLPSDRFSAERTGGSVSTLTIQRTQQEDSAVYLCASSLEQAANYGYTFGSGTRLTVV.

This sequence joins TRBV27 and TRBJ2-3, with D possibly being TRBD1 (6 bases). There are 14 residues in the CDR3. In germline, CDR1 is MNHEY, CDR2 SMNVEV (reference sequence). Trimming pared 6 bases from V and 6 bases from J, leaving 16 bases between. DNA for the CDR3: TGTGCCAGCAGCACAGGGTTTGGTGTGGATACGCAGTATTTT. Protein sequence: CASSTGFGVDTQYF.

The V gene is TRBV7-9, the J gene TRBJ1-2; D possibly corresponds to TRBD1 (6 bases). Trimming shortened V by 5 bases and J by 2 bases, and 15 bases separated the two germline ends. Germline-derived CDR1 and CDR2 are SEHNR and FQNEAQ (reference sequence). CDR3 length: 15 amino acids. The CDR3 bases are TGTGCCAGCAGCCCGCGGACAGCGCCAAACTATGGCTACACCTTC. Translated: CASSPRTAPNYGYTF.

This clonotype was recorded a few times. J is TRBJ2-3 and V is TRBV10-3; TRBD2 is a possible D gene (5 bases). The CDR3 is made up of 14 amino acids. The germline gives CDR1 ENHRY, CDR2 SYGVKD. Trimming left V 2 bases short and J 7 bases short, with 13 bases between. CDR3 nucleotide sequence: TGTGCCATCAGTGAGGAAGGCCGGGGTTATACGCAGTATTTT. It encodes CAISEEGRGYTQYF.

This clonotype was detected ten times or more. The V and J genes are TRBV6-5 and TRBJ2-7; 8 positions agree with TRBD1. The germline gives CDR1 MNHEY, CDR2 SVGAGI. With V trimmed by 5 bases and J by 7 bases, 10 bases remained unmatched. This CDR3 has 14 amino acids. The CDR3 region has the DNA TGTGCCAGCAGTAACGCGCAGGGGGCGCGTGAGCAGTACTTC. It specifies CASSNAQGAREQYF.

The rearrangement uses TRBV6-2 or TRBV6-3 and TRBJ2-7, with D unclear. Per germline, CDR1 MNHEY and CDR2 SVGEGT. Trimming stripped 2 bases from V and 2 bases from J, with 25 bases between. The CDR3 runs 19 residues. Here the CDR3 DNA reads TGTGCCAGCAGTTACGTTTCCGTATCTGTGGATCCCACGGCCTACGAGCAGTACTTC. This codes for CASSYVSVSVDPTAYEQYF.

The chain employs TRBV5-6 and TRBJ1-2; 9 bases line up with TRBD1. The CDR3 extends over 13 amino acids. V lost 4 bases to trimming and J lost 6 bases; unmatched junction nucleotides: 4. CDR1 is SGHDT, CDR2 YYEEEE, per germline. DNA for the CDR3: TGTGCCAGCAGCCAGGGACAGGGAAATGGCTACACCTTC. It codes for CASSQGQGNGYTF.

This clonotype was recorded at least ten times. V gene TRBV9 combines with J gene TRBJ2-3; a possible D gene is TRBD1 (5 bases). The germline CDR1 and CDR2 sequences are SGDLS and YYNGEE. V dropped 0 bases and J dropped 3 bases, with 23 bases sitting between them. The CDR3 runs 19 residues. The CDR3 DNA is TGTGCCAGCAGCGTAGAAGGGGCGGCCTCCCCAGCCGGTACAGATACGCAGTATTTT. This sequence encodes CASSVEGAASPAGTDTQYF.